A single sample gave rise to the 8 T cell receptor beta chains below, sequenced in a study of blood T cells in healthy people across ages. Primed by a sample-barcoded 5' primer and a J-beta primer mix, a second PCR proceeded for roughly 6 to 12 cycles. TCRdb fed the 5' RACE reads into MiXCR, producing one record per CDR3 protein. The table includes some 1.4 million distinct CDR3 sequences, approximately 40% detected once. Specimen: blood. The source is a young woman in good health.

This chain links TRBV5-1 with TRBJ1-1; 11 positions match TRBD1. Germline V gene data show CDR1 as SGHRS and CDR2 as YFSETQ. The junction had 6 bases not matched to a gene; V was cut back by 0 bases and J by 5 bases. This CDR3 region has 16 residues. CDR3 in amino acids: CASSLGGTGGRTEAFF. Here the CDR3 DNA reads TGCGCCAGCAGCTTGGGGGGGACAGGGGGACGTACTGAAGCTTTCTTT.

V usage is TRBV24-1 and J usage is TRBJ1-2; D remains ambiguous. The CDR3 totals 13 residues. The germline CDR1 and CDR2 sequences are KGHDR and SFDVKD. Trimming cost V 1 base and J 3 bases, with 5 bases left between them. The CDR3 DNA reads TGTGCCACCAGTGATTTTGGAGACTATGGCTACACCTTC. It yields the protein CATSDFGDYGYTF.

The chain joins TRBV15 to TRBJ2-7; tentative D call: TRBD2 (5 bases). This CDR3 is 14 amino acids long. Trimming pared 0 bases from V and 1 base from J, leaving 7 bases between. Germline V CDR1 and CDR2: LNHNV, YYDKDF (reference sequence). CDR3 sequence: CATSRDRGSYEQYF. The CDR3 DNA is TGTGCCACCAGCAGAGATCGGGGTTCCTACGAGCAGTACTTC.

This clonotype was counted a few times. The V call is TRBV29-1, the J call TRBJ1-3; the match to TRBD1 covers 12 bases. V shed 4 bases, J shed 2 bases, and the junction held 6 bases outside the gene matches. The CDR3 is 16 residues long. The germline V gene encodes CDR1 SQVTM and CDR2 ANQGSEA. Written as DNA, the CDR3 is TGCAGCGTTGGTCTGGGACAGGGGGCGGCTGGAAACACCATATATTTT. This translates into CSVGLGQGAAGNTIYF.

The V and J genes are TRBV7-9 and TRBJ2-5, with 7 positions matching TRBD1. Germline trimming cut 5 bases from V and 4 bases from J; bases unmatched to any gene: 7. CDR1 and CDR2 from the germline V gene are SEHNR and FQNEAQ (reference sequence). CDR3 length equals 14 residues. CDR3 in amino acids: CASSDRVPRETQYF. The CDR3 DNA reads as TGTGCCAGCAGCGACAGGGTGCCCCGAGAGACCCAGTACTTC.

The chain couples TRBV20-1 to TRBJ2-2; D might be TRBD2 (6 bases). V shed 1 base and J shed 7 bases, with 19 bases lying between them. The germline V gene encodes CDR1 DFQATT and CDR2 SNEGSKA (reference sequence). The CDR3 extends over 16 amino acids. The CDR3 is CSARGPSSAGGGELFF. The CDR3 bases are TGCAGTGCTAGAGGTCCCTCTAGCGCGGGTGGCGGGGAGCTGTTTTTT.

This clonotype was seen many times. This chain links TRBV5-1 with TRBJ2-7, with 8 bases that match TRBD2. The CDR3 length is 15 residues. V trimming: 4 bases; J trimming: 3 bases; junction bases outside the gene matches: 9. Per germline, CDR1 SGHRS and CDR2 YFSETQ. CDR3 loop: CASSGLERGNYEQYF. CDR3 nucleotide sequence: TGCGCCAGCAGCGGTCTCGAGCGGGGGAACTACGAGCAGTACTTC.

This clonotype has more than one count but fewer than ten. The CDR3: CSISSGARGVDTQYF. CDR3 coding DNA: TGCAGTATCTCTAGCGGGGCCAGGGGGGTGGATACGCAGTATTTT. This chain links TRBV20-1 with TRBJ2-3; 9 positions match TRBD2. Per germline, CDR1 DFQATT and CDR2 SNEGSKA (reference sequence). The CDR3 has 15 residues. The ends lost 8 bases at V and 6 bases at J; junction bases unmatched: 15.